This T cell receptor beta chain is from a study of chemoradiotherapy in HPV16-positive cancers. Points from the study as a whole: Non-HPV-specific T cells did not expand in tumors during treatment, whereas candidate HPV-specific clones and E7-related motifs did. Functional assays defining HPV-specific T cells used only a couple of HPV16-positive patients.

As to this clone: Its matching antigen is unknown.

The ends lost 4 bases at V and 3 bases at J; junction bases unmatched: 5. The length of the CDR3 is 16 residues. Germline V lookup: CDR1 SGHTA, CDR2 FQGNSA. Generated by immunoSEQ multiplex PCR, the TCRdb table keeps only in-frame clones and is missing some. The sample includes 30,000 to 40,000 clones, nearly 90% seen only once; the top ten take more than 3%. The TCR originated in a human donor with HPV-associated anogenital cancer. The source was blood, collected from a patient who underwent chemoradiotherapy. The rearrangement uses TRBV7-2 and TRBJ2-1; 11 bases are a match to TRBD2. CDR3 sequence: CASSSRLAGLYNEQFF. The CDR3 DNA reads as TGTGCCAGCAGCTCCCGACTAGCGGGACTCTACAATGAGCAGTTCTTC.